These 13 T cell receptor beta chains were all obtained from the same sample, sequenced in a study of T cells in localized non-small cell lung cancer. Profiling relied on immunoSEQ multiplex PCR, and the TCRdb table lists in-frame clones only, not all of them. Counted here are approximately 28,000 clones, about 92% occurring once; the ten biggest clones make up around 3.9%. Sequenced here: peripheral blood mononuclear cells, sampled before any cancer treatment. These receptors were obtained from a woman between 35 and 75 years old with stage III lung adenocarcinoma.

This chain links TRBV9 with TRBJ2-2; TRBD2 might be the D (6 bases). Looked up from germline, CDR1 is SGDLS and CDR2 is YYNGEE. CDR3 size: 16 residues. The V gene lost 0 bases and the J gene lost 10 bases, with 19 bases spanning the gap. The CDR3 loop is CASSVATMGGWEELFF. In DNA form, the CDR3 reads TGTGCCAGCAGCGTAGCTACGATGGGGGGATGGGAGGAGCTGTTTTTT.

This CDR3 is CASSEGGRHTIYF. In DNA, the CDR3 is TGTGCCAGCAGCGAGGGGGGAAGACACACCATATATTTT. The genes are TRBV5-6 and TRBJ1-3, with D tentatively TRBD1 (6 bases). The CDR3 loop spans 13 amino acids. Germline assignment: CDR1 SGHDT and CDR2 YYEEEE. Trimming cost V 4 bases and J 8 bases, with 13 bases left between them.

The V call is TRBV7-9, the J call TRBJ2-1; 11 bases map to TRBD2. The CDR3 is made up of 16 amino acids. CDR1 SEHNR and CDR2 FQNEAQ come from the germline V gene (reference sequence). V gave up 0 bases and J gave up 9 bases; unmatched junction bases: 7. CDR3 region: CASSLASGLAVGEQFF. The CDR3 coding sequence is TGTGCCAGCAGCTTAGCGTCGGGACTAGCGGTTGGTGAGCAGTTCTTC.

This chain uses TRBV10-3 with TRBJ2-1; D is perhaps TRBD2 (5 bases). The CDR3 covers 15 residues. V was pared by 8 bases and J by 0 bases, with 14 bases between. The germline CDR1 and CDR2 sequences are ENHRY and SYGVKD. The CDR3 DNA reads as TGTGCCATCCGACCTACTAGTAGCTCCTACAATGAGCAGTTCTTC. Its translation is CAIRPTSSSYNEQFF.

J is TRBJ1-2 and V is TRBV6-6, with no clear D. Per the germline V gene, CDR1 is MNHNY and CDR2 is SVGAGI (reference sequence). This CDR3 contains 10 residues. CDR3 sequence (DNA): TGTGCTATTAGGAGTGATGGCTACACCTTC. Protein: CAIRSDGYTF.

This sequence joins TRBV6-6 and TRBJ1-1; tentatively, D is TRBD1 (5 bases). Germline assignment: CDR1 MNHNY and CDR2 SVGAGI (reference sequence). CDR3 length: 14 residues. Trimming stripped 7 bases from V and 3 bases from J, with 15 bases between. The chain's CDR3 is CASTSRQGDTEAFF. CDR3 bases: TGTGCCAGCACTTCCCGCCAGGGAGACACTGAAGCTTTCTTT.

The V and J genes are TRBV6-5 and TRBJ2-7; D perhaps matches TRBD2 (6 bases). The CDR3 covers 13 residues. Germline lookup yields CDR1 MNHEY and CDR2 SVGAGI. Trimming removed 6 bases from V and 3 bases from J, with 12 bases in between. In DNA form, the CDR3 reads TGTGCCAGCAGCCTCGGGACTTTCTACGAGCAGTACTTC. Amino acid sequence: CASSLGTFYEQYF.

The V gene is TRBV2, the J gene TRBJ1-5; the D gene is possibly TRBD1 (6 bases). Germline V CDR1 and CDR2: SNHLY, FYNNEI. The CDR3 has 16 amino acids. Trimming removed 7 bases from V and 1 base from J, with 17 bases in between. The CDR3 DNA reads TGTGCCAGCAACAGGGAAGCCCACCTGAGCAATCAGCCCCAGCATTTT. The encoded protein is CASNREAHLSNQPQHF. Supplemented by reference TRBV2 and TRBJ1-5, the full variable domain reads EPEVTQTPSHQVTQMGQEVILRCVPISNHLYFYWYRQILGQKVEFLVSFYNNEISEKSEIFDDQFSVERPDGSNFTLKIRSTKLEDSAMYFCASNREAHLSNQPQHFGDGTRLSIL.

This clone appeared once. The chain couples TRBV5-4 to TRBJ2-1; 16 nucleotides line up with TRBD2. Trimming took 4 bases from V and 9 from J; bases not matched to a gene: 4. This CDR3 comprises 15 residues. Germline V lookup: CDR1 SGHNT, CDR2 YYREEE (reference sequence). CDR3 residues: CASSPGLAGGVEQFF. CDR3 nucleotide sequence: TGTGCCAGCAGCCCGGGACTAGCGGGAGGGGTTGAGCAGTTCTTC.

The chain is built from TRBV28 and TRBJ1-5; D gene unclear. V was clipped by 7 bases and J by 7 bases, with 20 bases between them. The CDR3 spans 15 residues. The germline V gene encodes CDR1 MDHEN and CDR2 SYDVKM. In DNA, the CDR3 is TGTGCCAGCACCCGAGAACGGGGAAAGGGCCAGCCCCAGCATTTT. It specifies CASTRERGKGQPQHF.

CDR3 loop: CASTDRMTGYTF. The DNA of the CDR3 is TGTGCCAGCACCGACAGGATGACTGGCTACACCTTC. The rearrangement joins TRBV6-5 to TRBJ1-2; D possibly corresponds to TRBD1 (6 bases). The V and J ends lost 7 bases and 7 bases respectively, with 13 bases between them. Germline V gene lookup returns CDR1 MNHEY and CDR2 SVGAGI. This CDR3 contains 12 residues.

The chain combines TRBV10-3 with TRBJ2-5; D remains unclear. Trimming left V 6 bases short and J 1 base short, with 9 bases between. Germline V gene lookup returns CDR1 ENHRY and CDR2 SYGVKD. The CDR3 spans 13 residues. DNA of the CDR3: TGTGCCATCAGGGCCCCCACCCAAGAGACCCAGTACTTC. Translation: CAIRAPTQETQYF.

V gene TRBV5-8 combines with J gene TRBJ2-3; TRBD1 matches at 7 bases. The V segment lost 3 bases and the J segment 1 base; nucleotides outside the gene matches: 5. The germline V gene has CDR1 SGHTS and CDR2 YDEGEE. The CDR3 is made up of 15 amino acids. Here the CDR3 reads CASSSGQRGTDTQYF. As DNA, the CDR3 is TGTGCCAGCAGCTCGGGACAGAGGGGCACAGATACGCAGTATTTT. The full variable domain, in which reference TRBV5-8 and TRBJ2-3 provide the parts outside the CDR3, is EAGVTQSPTHLIKTRGQQATLRCSPISGHTSVYWYQQALGLGLQFLLWYDEGEERNRGNFPPRFSGRQFPNYSSELNVNALELEDSALYLCASSSGQRGTDTQYFGPGTRLTVL.